This paragraph covers one TCR beta chain sequence. Its target is not known. The record originates from a study of blood T cells in healthy people across ages. They isolated at least 6 million PBMCs from each sample. A minimum of 6 micrograms of total RNA was extracted per sample. The germline V and J ends were trimmed by 7 bases and 4 bases, with 14 bases remaining between them. The CDR3 contains 14 residues. Germline assignment: CDR1 MNHEY and CDR2 SVGEGT. Primed by a sample-barcoded 5' primer and a J-beta primer mix, a second PCR proceeded for 7 to 11 cycles. Carrying 12 random nucleotides, a template-switch adaptor labeled each individual cDNA molecule. TCRdb processed the 5' RACE reads anew with MiXCR; each CDR3 protein has one entry. The table includes about 570,000 distinct CDR3 sequences, 25% to 30% detected once. General observations from the study: Estimates based on one million T cells were treated as lower bounds.

The chain links TRBV6-2 or TRBV6-3 to TRBJ1-3; D might be TRBD1 (6 bases). The sequenced sample consisted of blood. The clonotype originates from a woman between 65 and 79 years old in good health. CDR3 sequence: CASTLPGQGNTIYF. The CDR3 DNA follows: TGTGCCAGCACCTTGCCGGGACAAGGAAACACCATATATTTT.